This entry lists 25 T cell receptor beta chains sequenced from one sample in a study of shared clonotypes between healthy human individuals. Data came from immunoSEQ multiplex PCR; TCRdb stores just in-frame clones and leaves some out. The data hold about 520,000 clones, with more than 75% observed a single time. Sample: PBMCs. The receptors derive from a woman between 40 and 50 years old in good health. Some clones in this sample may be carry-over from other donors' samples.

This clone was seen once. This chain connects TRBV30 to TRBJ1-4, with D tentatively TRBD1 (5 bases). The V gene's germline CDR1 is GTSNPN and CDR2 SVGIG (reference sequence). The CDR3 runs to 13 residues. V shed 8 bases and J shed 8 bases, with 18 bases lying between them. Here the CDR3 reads CATQPGAGEKLFF. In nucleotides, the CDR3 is TGTGCCACACAACCCGGGGCGGGAGAAAAACTGTTTTTT.

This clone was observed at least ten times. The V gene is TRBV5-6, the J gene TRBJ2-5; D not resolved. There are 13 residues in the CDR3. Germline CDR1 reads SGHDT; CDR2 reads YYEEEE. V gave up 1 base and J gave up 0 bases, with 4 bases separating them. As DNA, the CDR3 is TGTGCCAGCAGCTTGTACAACCAAGAGACCCAGTACTTC. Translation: CASSLYNQETQYF.

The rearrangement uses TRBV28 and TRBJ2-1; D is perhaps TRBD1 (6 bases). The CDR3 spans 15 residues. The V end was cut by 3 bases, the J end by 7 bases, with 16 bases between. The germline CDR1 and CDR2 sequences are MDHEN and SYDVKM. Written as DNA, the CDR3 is TGTGCCAGCAGTTTTGTGGGGGCTTTGAGAAATGAGCAGTTCTTC. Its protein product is CASSFVGALRNEQFF.

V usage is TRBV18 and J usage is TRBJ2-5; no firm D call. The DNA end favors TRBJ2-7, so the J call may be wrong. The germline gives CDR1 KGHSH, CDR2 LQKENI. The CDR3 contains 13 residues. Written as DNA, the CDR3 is TGTGCCAGCTCAATGGGGTTTGTCGACGAGCAGTACTTC. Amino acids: CASSMGFVDEQYF.

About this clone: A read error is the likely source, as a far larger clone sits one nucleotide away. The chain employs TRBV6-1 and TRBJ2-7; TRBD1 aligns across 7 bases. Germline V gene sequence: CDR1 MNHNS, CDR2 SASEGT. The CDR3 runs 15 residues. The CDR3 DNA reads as TGTGCCGGCAGTGTCACAGGGGAAGGACCTAACGAGCAGTACTTC. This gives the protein CAGSVTGEGPNEQYF.

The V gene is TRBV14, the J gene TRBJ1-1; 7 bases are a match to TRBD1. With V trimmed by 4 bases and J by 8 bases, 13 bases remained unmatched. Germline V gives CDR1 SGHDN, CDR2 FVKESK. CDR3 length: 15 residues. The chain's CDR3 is CASSPNRGTVDEAFF. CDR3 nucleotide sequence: TGTGCCAGCAGCCCTAACAGGGGTACGGTCGACGAAGCTTTCTTT.

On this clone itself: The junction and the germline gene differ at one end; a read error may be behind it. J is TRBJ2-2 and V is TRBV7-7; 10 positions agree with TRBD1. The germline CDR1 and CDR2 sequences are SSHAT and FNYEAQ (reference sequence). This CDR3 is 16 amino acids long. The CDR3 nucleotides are TGTGCTAGCAGCGCGGGGACAGGGGAAAGGACCGGGGAGCTGTTTTTT. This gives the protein CASSAGTGERTGELFF.

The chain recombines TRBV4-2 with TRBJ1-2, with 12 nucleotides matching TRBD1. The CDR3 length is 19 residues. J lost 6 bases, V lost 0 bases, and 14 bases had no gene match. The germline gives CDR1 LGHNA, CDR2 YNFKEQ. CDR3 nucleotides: TGTGCCAGCAGCCAAGATAGGGGGACAGGGGGCCAGCTATCGCATGGCTACACCTTC. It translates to CASSQDRGTGGQLSHGYTF.

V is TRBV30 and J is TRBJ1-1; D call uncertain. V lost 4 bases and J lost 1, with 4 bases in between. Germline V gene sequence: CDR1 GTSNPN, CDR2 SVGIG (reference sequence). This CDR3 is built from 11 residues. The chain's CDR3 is CAWNGNTEAFF. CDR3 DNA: TGTGCCTGGAACGGGAACACTGAAGCTTTCTTT.

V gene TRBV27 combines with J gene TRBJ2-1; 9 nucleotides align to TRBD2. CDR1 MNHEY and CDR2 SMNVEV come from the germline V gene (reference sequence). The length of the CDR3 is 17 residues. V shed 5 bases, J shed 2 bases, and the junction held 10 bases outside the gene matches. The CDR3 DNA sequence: TGTGCCAGCAGTCATATCATTGTAGCGGGAGCCTACAATGAGCAGTTCTTC. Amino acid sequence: CASSHIIVAGAYNEQFF.

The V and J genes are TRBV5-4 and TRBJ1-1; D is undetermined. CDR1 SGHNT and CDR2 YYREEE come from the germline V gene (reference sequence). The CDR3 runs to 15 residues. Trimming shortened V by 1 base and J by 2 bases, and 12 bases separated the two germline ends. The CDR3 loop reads CASSLNLDQNTEAFF. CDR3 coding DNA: TGTGCCAGCAGCTTGAACTTGGATCAAAACACTGAAGCTTTCTTT.

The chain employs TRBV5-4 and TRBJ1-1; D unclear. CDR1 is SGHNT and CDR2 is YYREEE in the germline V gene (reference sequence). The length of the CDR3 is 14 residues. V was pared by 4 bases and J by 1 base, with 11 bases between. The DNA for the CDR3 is TGTGCCAGCAGCCATCGGAACGGGAACACTGAAGCTTTCTTT. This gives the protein CASSHRNGNTEAFF.

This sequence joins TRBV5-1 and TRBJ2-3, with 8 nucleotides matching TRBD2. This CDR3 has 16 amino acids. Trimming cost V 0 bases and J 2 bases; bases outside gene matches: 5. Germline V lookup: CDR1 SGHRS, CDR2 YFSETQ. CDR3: CASSLALAVPTDTQYF. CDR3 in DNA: TGCGCCAGCAGCTTGGCACTAGCGGTACCCACAGATACGCAGTATTTT.

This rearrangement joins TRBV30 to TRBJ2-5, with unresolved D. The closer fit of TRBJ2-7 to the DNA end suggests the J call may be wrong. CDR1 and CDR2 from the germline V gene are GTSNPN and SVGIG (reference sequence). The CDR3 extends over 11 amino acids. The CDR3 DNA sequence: TGTGCCTGGAGTCCCCTGGACGAGCAGTACTTC. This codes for CAWSPLDEQYF.

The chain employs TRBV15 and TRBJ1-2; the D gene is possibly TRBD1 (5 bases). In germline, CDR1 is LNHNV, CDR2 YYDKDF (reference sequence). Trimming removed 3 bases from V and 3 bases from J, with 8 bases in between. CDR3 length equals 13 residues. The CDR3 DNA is TGTGCCACCAGCAGGGGGGGGGACTATGGCTACACCTTC. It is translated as CATSRGGDYGYTF. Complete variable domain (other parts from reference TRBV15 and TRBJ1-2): DAMVIQNPRYQVTQFGKPVTLSCSQTLNHNVMYWYQQKSSQAPKLLFHYYDKDFNNEADTPDNFQSRRPNTSFCFLDIRSPGLGDTAMYLCATSRGGDYGYTFGSGTRLTVV.

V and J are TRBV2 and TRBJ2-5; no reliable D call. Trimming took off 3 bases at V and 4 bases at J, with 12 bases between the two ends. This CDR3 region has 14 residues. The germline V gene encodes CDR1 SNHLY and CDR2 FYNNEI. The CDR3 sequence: CASSEYGGGETQYF. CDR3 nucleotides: TGTGCCAGCAGTGAGTACGGTGGTGGAGAGACCCAGTACTTC.

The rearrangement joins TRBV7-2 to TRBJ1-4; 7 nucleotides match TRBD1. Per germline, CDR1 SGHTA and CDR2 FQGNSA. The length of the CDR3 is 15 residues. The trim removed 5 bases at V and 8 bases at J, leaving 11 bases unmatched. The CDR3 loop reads CASSPRTGQWEKLFF. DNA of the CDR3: TGTGCCAGCAGCCCCCGGACAGGCCAGTGGGAAAAACTGTTTTTT.

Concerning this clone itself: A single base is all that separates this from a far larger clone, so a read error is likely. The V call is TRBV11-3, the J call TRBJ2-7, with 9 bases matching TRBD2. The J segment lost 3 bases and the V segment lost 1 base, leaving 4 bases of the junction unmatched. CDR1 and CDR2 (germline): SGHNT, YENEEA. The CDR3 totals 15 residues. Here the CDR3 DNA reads TGTGCCAGCAGCTTAGGGCTAGCGGGAATCTACGAGCAGTACTTC. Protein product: CASSLGLAGIYEQYF.

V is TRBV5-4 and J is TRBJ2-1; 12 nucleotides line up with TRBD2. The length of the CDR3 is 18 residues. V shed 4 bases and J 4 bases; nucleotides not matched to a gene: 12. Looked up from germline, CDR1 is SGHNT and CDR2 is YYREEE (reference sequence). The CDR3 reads CASSNRGGLAGSYNEQFF. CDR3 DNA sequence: TGTGCCAGCAGCAACCGCGGCGGACTAGCGGGGTCTTACAATGAGCAGTTCTTC. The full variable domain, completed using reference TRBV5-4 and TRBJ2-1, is ETGVTQSPTHLIKTRGQQVTLRCSSQSGHNTVSWYQQALGQGPQFIFQYYREEENGRGNFPPRFSGLQFPNYSSELNVNALELDDSALYLCASSNRGGLAGSYNEQFFGPGTRLTVL.

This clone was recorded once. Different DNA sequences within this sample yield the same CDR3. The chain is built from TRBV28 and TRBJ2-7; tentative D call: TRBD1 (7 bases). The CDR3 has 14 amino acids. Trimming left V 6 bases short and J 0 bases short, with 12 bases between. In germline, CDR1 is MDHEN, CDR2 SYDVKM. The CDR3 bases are TGTGCCAGCAGGGGGGGACAGAGCTCCTACGAGCAGTACTTC. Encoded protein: CASRGGQSSYEQYF.

As DNA, the CDR3 is TGTGCCAGCAGCGGGCGAGACAGGGTCGACGGGGAGCTGTTTTTT. Its protein product is CASSGRDRVDGELFF. The chain employs TRBV9 and TRBJ2-2; 7 nucleotides line up with TRBD1. The ends lost 3 bases at V and 7 bases at J; junction bases unmatched: 9. There are 15 residues in the CDR3. Germline V lookup: CDR1 SGDLS, CDR2 YYNGEE.

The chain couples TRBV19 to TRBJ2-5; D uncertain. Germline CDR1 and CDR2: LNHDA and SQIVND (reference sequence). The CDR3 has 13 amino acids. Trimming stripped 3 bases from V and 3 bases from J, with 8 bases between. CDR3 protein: CASSIGREETQYF. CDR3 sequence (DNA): TGTGCCAGTAGTATCGGCAGAGAAGAGACCCAGTACTTC.

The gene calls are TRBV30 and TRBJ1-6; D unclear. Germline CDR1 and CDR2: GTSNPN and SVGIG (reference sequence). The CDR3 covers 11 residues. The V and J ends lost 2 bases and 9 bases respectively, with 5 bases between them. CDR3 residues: CAWSTGSPLHF. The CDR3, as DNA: TGTGCCTGGAGTACGGGTTCACCCCTCCACTTT.

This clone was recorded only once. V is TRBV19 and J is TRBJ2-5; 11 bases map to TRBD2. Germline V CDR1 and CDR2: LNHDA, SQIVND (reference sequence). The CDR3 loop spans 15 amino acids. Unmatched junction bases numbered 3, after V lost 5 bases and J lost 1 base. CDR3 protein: CASSSGLAVQETQYF. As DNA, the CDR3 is TGTGCCAGTAGTTCGGGACTAGCGGTCCAAGAGACCCAGTACTTC.

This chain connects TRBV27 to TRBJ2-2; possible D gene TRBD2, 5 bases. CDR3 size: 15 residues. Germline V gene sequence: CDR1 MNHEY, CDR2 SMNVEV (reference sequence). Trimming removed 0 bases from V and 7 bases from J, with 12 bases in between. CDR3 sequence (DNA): TGTGCCAGCAGTTTATCAGCCGGGGAGATCGGGGAGCTGTTTTTT. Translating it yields CASSLSAGEIGELFF.